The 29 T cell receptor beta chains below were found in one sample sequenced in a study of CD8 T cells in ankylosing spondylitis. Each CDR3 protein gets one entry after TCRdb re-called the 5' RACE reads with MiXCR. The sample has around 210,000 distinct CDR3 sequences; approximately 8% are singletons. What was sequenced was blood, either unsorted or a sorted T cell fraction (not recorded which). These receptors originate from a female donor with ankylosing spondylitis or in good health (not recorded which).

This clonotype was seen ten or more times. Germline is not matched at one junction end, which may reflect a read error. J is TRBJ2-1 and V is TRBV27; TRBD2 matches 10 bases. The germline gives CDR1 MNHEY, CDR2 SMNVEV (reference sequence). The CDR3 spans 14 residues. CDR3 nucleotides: TGCACCAGCAGTTTCAAACTAGCGGGAAAGGGGCAGTTCTTC. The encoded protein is CTSSFKLAGKGQFF.

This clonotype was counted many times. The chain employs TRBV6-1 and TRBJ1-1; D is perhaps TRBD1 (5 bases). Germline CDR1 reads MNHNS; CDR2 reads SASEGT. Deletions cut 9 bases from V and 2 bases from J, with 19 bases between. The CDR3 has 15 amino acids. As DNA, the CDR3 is TGTGCCAGTCTCCCCCAGGGCAGATTAAACACTGAAGCTTTCTTT. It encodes CASLPQGRLNTEAFF.

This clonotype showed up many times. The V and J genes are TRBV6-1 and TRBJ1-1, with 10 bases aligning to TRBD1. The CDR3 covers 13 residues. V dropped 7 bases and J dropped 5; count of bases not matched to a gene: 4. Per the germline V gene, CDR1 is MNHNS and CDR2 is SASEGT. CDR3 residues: CASTLDRGTEAFF. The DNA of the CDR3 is TGTGCCAGCACCCTGGACAGGGGGACTGAAGCTTTCTTT.

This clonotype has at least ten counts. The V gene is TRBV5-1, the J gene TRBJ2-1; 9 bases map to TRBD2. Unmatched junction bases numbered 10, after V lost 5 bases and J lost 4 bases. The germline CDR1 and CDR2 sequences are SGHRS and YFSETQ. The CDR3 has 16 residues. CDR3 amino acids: CASSRIELAGYNEQFF. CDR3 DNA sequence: TGCGCCAGCAGTAGAATTGAACTAGCGGGTTACAATGAGCAGTTCTTC.

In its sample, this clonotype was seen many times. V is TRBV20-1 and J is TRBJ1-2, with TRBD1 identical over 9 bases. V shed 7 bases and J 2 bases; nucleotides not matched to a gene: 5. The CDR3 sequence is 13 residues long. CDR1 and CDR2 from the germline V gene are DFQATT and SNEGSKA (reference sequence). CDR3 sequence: CSVPTGGNYGYTF. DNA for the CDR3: TGCAGTGTCCCGACAGGGGGAAACTATGGCTACACCTTC.

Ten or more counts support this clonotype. The CDR3 loop is CASSPIRQDHSYEQYF. CDR3 DNA: TGCGCCAGCAGCCCTATTCGACAGGATCACTCCTACGAGCAGTACTTC. The chain uses TRBV5-1 and TRBJ2-7, with TRBD1 as a possible D gene (6 bases). V lost 4 bases, J lost 0 bases, and 17 bases lay in between. This CDR3 contains 16 residues. Looked up from germline, CDR1 is SGHRS and CDR2 is YFSETQ.

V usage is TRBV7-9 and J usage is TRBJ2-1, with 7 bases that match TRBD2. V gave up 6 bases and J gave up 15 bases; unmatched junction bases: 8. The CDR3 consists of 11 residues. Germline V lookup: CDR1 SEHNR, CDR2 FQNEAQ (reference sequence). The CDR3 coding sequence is TGTGCCAGCAGGAAGAGGACTAGGCTGTTCTTC. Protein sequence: CASRKRTRLFF.

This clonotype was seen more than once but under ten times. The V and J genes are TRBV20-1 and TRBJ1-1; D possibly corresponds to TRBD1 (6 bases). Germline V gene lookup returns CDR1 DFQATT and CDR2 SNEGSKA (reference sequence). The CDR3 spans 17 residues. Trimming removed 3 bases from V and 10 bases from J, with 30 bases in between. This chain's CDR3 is CSASPFGGRQGRGGAFF. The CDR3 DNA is TGCAGTGCTAGTCCTTTCGGGGGGAGGCAGGGCCGAGGGGGAGCTTTCTTT.

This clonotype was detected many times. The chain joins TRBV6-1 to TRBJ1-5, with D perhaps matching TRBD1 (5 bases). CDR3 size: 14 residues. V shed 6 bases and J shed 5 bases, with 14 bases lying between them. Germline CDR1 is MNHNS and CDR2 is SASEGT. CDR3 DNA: TGTGCCAGCAGCTTCCTGGGGGGGGATCAGCCCCAGCATTTT. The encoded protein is CASSFLGGDQPQHF.

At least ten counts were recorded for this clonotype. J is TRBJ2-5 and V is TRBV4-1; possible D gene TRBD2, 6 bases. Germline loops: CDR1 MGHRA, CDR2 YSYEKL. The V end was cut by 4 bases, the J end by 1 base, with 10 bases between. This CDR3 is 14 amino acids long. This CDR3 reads CASSRGTVQETQYF. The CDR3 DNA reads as TGCGCCAGCAGCCGCGGGACGGTCCAAGAGACCCAGTACTTC.

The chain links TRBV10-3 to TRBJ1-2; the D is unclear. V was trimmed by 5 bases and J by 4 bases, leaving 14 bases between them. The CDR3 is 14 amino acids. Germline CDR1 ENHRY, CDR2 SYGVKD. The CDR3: CAISNTEVSYGYTF. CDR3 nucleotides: TGTGCCATCAGTAACACAGAGGTTTCCTATGGCTACACCTTC.

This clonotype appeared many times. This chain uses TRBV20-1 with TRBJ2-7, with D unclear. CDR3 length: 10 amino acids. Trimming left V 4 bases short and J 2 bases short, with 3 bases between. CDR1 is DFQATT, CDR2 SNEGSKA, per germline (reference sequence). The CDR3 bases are TGCAGTGCTATGGCCTACGAGCAGTACTTC. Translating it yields CSAMAYEQYF.

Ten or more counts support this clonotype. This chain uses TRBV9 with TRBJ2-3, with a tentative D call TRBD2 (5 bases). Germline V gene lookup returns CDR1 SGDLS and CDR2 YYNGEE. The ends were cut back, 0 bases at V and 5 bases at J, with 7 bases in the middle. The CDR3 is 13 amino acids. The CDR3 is CASSVEGEDTQYF. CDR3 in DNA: TGTGCCAGCAGCGTAGAGGGAGAAGATACGCAGTATTTT.

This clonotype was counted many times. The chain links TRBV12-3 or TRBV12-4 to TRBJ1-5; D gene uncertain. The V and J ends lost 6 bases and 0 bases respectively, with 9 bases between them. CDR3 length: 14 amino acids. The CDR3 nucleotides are TGTGCCAGCAGCAAGACAAATAGCAATCAGCCCCAGCATTTT. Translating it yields CASSKTNSNQPQHF.

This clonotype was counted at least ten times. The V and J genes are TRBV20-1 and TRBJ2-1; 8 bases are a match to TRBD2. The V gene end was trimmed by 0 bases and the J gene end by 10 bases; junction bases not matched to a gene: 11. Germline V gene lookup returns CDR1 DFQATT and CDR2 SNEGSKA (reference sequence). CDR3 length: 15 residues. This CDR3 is CSARETGGPLEEQFF. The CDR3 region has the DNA TGCAGTGCTAGAGAAACGGGAGGGCCTTTGGAGGAGCAGTTCTTC.

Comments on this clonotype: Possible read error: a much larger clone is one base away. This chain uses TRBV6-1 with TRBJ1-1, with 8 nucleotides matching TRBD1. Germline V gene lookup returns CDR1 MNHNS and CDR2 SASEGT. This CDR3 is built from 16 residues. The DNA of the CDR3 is TGTGCCGGCAGATTGGACAGGGCTCTTTTGAACACTGAAGCTTTCTTT. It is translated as CAGRLDRALLNTEAFF.

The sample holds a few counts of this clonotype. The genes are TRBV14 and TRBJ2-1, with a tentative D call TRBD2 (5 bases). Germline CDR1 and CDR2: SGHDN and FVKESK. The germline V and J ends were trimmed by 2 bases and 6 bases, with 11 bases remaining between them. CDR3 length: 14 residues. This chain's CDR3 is CASSQPREGNEQFF. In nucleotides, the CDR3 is TGTGCCAGCAGCCAACCTAGAGAGGGCAATGAGCAGTTCTTC.

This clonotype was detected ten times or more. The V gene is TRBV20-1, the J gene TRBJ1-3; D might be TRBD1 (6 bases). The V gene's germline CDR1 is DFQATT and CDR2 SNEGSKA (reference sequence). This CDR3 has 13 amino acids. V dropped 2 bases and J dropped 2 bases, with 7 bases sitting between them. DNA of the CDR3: TGCAGTGCTAGAAGGGGGACTGGAAACACCATATATTTT. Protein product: CSARRGTGNTIYF.

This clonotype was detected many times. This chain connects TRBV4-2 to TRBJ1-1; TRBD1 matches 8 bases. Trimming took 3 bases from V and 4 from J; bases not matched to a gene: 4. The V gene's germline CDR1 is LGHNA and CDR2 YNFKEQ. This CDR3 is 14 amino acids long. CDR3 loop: CASSQATGGTEAFF. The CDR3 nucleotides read TGTGCCAGCAGCCAGGCCACAGGGGGCACTGAAGCTTTCTTT.

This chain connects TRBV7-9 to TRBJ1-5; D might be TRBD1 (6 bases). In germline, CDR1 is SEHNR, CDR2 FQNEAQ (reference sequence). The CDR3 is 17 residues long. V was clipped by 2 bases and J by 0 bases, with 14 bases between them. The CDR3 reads CASSLNSGTISNQPQHF. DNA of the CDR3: TGTGCCAGCAGCTTAAACTCTGGGACAATTAGCAATCAGCCCCAGCATTTT. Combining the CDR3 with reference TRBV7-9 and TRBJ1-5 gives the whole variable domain DTGVSQNPRHKITKRGQNVTFRCDPISEHNRLYWYRQTLGQGPEFLTYFQNEAQLEKSRLLSDRFSAERPKGSFSTLEIQRTEQGDSAMYLCASSLNSGTISNQPQHFGDGTRLSIL.

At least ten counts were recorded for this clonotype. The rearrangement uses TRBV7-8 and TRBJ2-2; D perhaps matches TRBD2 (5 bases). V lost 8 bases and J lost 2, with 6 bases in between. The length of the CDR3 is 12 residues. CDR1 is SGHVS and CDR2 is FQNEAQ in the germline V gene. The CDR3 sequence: CASGLNTGELFF. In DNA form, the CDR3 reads TGTGCCAGCGGACTCAACACCGGGGAGCTGTTTTTT.

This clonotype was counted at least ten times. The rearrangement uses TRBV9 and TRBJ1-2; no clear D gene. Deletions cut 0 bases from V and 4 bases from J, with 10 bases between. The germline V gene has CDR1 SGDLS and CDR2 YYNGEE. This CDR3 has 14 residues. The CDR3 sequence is CASSVALAGYGYTF. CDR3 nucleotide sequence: TGTGCCAGCAGCGTAGCTCTTGCCGGCTATGGCTACACCTTC.

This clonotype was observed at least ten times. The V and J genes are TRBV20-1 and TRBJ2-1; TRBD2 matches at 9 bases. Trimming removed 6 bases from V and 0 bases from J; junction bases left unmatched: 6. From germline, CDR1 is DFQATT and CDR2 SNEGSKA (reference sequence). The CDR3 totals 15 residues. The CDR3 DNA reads TGCAGTGCAACCCGAGCGGGAGGCTCCTACAATGAGCAGTTCTTC. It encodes CSATRAGGSYNEQFF.

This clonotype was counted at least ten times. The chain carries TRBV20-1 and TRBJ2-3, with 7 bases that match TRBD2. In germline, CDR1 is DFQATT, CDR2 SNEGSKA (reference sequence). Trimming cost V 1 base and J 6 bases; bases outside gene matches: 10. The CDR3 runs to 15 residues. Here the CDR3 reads CSARGTRTGVDTQYF. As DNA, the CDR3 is TGCAGTGCTAGAGGGACTAGAACAGGTGTGGATACGCAGTATTTT.

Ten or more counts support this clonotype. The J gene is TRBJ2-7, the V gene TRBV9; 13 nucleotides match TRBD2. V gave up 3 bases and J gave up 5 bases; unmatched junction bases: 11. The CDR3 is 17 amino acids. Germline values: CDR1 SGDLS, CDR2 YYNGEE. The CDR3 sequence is CASSALGLAGVRDEQYF. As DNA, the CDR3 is TGTGCCAGCAGCGCACTTGGACTAGCGGGAGTGCGCGACGAGCAGTACTTC. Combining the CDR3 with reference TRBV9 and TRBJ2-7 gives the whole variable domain DSGVTQTPKHLITATGQRVTLRCSPRSGDLSVYWYQQSLDQGLQFLIQYYNGEERAKGNILERFSAQQFPDLHSELNLSSLELGDSALYFCASSALGLAGVRDEQYFGPGTRLTVT.

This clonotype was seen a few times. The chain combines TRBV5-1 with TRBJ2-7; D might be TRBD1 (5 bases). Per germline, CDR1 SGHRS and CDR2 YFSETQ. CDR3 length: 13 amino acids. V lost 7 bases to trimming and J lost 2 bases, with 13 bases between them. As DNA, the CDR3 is TGCGCCAGCGGAGAGACAGCAACCTACGAGCAGTACTTC. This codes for CASGETATYEQYF.

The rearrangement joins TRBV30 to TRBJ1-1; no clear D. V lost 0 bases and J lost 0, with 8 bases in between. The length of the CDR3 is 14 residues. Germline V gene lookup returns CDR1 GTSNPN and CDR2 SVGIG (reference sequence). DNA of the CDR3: TGTGCCTGGAGTGTCGGAGGGTTGAACACTGAAGCTTTCTTT. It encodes CAWSVGGLNTEAFF.

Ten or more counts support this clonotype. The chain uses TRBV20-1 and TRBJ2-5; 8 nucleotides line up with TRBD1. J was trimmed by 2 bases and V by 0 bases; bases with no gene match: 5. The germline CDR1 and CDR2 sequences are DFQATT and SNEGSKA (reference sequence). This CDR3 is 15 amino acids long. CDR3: CSARDPTGDQETQYF. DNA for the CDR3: TGCAGTGCTAGAGACCCGACAGGGGATCAAGAGACCCAGTACTTC.

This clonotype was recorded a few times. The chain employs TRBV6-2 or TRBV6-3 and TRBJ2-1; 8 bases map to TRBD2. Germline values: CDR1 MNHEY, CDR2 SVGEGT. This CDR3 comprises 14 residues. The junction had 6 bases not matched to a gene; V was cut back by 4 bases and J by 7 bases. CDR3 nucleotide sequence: TGTGCCAGCAGTTCAGTAGCGGGATGGAATGAGCAGTTCTTC. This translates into CASSSVAGWNEQFF.